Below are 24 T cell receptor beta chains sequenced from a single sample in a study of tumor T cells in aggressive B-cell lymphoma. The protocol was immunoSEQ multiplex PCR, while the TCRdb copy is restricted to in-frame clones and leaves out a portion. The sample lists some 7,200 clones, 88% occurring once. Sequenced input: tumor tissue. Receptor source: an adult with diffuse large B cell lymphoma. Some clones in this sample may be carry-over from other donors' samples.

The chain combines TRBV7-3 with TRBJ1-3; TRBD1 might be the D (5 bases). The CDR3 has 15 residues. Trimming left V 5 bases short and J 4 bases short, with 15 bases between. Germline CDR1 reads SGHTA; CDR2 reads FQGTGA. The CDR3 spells CASSPHGGYGNTIYF. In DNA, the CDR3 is TGTGCCAGCAGCCCCCACGGGGGATACGGAAACACCATATATTTT.

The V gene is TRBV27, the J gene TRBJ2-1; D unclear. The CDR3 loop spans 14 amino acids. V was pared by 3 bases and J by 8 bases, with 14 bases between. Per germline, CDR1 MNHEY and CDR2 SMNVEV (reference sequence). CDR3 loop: CASSLSLLDHEQFF. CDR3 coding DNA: TGTGCCAGCAGTTTGAGCCTTCTCGATCATGAGCAGTTCTTC.

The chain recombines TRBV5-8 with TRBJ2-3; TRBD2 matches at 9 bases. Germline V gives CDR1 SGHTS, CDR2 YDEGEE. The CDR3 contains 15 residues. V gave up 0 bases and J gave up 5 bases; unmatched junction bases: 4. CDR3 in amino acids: CASSLGVAGEDTQYF. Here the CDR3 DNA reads TGTGCCAGCAGCTTGGGGGTAGCGGGAGAAGATACGCAGTATTTT. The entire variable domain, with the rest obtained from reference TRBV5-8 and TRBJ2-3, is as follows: EAGVTQSPTHLIKTRGQQATLRCSPISGHTSVYWYQQALGLGLQFLLWYDEGEERNRGNFPPRFSGRQFPNYSSELNVNALELEDSALYLCASSLGVAGEDTQYFGPGTRLTVL.

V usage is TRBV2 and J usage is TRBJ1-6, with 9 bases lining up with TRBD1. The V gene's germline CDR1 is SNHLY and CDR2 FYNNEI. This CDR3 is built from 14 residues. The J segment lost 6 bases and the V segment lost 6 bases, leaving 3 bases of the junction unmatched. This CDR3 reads CASRGQGSNSPLHF. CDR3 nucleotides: TGTGCCAGCAGGGGACAGGGTAGTAATTCACCCCTCCACTTT.

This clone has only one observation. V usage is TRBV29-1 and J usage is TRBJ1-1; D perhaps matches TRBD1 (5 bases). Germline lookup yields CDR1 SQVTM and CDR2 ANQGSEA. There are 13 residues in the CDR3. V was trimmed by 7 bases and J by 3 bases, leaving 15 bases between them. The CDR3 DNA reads TGCAGCGGAGGGGAGGGAGGGGACACTGAAGCTTTCTTT. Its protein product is CSGGEGGDTEAFF.

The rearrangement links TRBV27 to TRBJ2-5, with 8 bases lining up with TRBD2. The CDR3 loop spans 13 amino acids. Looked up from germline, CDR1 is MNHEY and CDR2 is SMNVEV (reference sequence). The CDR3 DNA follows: TGTGCTGCCCGGGGGGGCCCCGGGGAGACCCAGTACTTC. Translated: CAARGGPGETQYF.

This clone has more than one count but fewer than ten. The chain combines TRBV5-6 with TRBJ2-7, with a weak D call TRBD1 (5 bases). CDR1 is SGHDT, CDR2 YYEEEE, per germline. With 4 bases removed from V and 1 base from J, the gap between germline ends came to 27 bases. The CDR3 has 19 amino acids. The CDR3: CASSPGRGRDPRRSYEQYF. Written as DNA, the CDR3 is TGTGCCAGCAGCCCCGGTAGGGGCAGGGATCCCCGTCGTTCCTACGAGCAGTACTTC.

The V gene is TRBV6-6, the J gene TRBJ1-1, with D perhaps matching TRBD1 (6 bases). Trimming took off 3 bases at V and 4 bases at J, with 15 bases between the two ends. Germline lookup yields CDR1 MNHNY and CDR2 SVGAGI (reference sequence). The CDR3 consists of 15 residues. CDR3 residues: CASSYSAGRGTEAFF. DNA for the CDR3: TGTGCCAGCAGTTATTCGGCAGGCAGGGGCACTGAAGCTTTCTTT.

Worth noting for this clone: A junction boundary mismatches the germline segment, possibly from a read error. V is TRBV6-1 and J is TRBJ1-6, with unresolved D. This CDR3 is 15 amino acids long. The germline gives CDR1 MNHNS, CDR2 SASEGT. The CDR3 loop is CASSDIDSYNLPLHF. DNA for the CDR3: TGTGCCAGCAGTGACATCGACTCCTATAATTTACCCCTCCACTTT.

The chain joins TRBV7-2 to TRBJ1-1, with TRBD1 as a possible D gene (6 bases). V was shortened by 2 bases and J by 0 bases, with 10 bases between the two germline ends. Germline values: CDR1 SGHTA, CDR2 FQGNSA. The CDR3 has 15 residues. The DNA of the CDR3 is TGTGCCAGCAGCTTACAGGGGAAAATGAACACTGAAGCTTTCTTT. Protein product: CASSLQGKMNTEAFF.

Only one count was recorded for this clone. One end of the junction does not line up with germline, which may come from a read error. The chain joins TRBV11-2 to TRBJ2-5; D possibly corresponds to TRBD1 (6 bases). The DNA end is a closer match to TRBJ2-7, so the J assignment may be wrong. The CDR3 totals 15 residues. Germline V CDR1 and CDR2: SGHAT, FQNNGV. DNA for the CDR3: TGTGCCAGCAGCCTAGATACAGGGCCACCCTACGAGCAGTACTTC. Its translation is CASSLDTGPPYEQYF.

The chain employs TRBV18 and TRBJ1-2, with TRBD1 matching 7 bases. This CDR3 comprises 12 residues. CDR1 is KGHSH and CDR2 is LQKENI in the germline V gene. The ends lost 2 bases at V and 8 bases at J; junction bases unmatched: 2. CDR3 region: CASSPTGVGYTF. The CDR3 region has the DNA TGTGCCAGCTCACCAACAGGGGTCGGCTACACCTTC.

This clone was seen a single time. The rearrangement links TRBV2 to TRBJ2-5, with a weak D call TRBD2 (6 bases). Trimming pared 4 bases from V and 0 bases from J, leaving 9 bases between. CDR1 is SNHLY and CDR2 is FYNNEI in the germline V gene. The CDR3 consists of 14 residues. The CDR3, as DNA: TGTGCCAGCAGTGGGAGGGCAGACCAAGAGACCCAGTACTTC. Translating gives CASSGRADQETQYF.

The CDR3 spells CASSPWDINEQYF. The CDR3 DNA follows: TGTGCCAGCAGTCCCTGGGACATCAACGAGCAGTACTTC. The chain links TRBV6-1 to TRBJ2-7, with D perhaps matching TRBD1 (6 bases). Germline lookup yields CDR1 MNHNS and CDR2 SASEGT. The CDR3 has 13 amino acids. V dropped 5 bases and J dropped 5 bases, with 13 bases sitting between them.

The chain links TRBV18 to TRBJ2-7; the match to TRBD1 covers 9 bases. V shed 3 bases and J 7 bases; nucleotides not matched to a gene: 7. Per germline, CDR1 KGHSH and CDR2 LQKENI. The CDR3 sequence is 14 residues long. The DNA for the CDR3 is TGTGCCAGCTCACCTTGGACAGGGGAGAAGGAGCAGTACTTC. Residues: CASSPWTGEKEQYF.

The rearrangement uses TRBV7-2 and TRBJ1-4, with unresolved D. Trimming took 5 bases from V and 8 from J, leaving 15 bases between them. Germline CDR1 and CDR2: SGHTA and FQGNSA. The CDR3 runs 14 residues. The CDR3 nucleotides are TGTGCCAGCAGCCGGATGCGGGCCAGCGAAAAACTGTTTTTT. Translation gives CASSRMRASEKLFF.

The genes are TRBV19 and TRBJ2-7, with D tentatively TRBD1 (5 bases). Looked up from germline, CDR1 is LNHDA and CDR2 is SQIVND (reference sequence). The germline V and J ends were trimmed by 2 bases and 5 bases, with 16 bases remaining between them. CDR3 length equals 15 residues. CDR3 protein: CASSINPAGSNEQYF. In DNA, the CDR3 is TGTGCCAGTAGTATAAATCCAGCAGGGTCTAACGAGCAGTACTTC.

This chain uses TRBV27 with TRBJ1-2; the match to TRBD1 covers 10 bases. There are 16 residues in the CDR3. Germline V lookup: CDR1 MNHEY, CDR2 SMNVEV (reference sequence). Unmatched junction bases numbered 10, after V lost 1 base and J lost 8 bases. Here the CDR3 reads CASSLFSTGGSDGYTF. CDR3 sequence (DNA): TGTGCCAGCAGTTTATTCTCGACAGGGGGCTCGGACGGCTACACCTTC.

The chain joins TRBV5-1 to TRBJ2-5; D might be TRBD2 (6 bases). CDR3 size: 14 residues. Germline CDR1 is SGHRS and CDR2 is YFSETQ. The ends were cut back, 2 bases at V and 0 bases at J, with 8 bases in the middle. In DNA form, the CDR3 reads TGCGCCAGCAGCTTTAGCGGAGACCAAGAGACCCAGTACTTC. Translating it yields CASSFSGDQETQYF.

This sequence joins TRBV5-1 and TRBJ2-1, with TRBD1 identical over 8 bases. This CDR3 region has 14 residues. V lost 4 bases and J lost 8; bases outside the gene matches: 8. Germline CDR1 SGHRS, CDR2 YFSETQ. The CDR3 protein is CASSPGQGIHEQFF. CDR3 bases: TGCGCCAGCAGCCCAGGACAGGGAATTCATGAGCAGTTCTTC.

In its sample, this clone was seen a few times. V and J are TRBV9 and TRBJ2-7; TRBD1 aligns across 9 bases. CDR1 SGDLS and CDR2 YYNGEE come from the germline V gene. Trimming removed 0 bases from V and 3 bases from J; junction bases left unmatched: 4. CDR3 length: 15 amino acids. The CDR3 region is CASSVGTGVDYEQYF. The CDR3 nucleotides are TGTGCCAGCAGCGTAGGGACAGGGGTCGACTACGAGCAGTACTTC. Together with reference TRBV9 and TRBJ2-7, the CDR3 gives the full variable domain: DSGVTQTPKHLITATGQRVTLRCSPRSGDLSVYWYQQSLDQGLQFLIQYYNGEERAKGNILERFSAQQFPDLHSELNLSSLELGDSALYFCASSVGTGVDYEQYFGPGTRLTVT.

CDR3 region: CASSQGGAGAQETQYF. The CDR3 DNA is TGTGCCAGCAGCCAAGGGGGGGCGGGGGCCCAAGAGACCCAGTACTTC. The chain has TRBV4-2 and TRBJ2-5, with a tentative D call TRBD2 (7 bases). Looked up from germline, CDR1 is LGHNA and CDR2 is YNFKEQ. The CDR3 is made up of 16 amino acids. V was shortened by 1 base and J by 1 base, with 13 bases between the two germline ends.

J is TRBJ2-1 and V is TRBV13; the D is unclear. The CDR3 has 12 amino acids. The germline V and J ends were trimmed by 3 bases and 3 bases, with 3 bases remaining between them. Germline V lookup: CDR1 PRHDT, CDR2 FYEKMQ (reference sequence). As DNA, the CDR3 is TGTGCCAGCAGCTTTTACTACAATGAGCAGTTCTTC. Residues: CASSFYYNEQFF. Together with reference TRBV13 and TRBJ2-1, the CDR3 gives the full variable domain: AAGVIQSPRHLIKEKRETATLKCYPIPRHDTVYWYQQGPGQDPQFLISFYEKMQSDKGSIPDRFSAQQFSDYHSELNMSSLELGDSALYFCASSFYYNEQFFGPGTRLTVL.

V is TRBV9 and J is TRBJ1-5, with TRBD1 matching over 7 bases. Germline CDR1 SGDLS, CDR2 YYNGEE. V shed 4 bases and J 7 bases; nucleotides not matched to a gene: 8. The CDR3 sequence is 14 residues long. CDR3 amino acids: CASSPGTAQQPQHF. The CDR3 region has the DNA TGTGCCAGCAGCCCCGGGACAGCCCAGCAGCCCCAGCATTTT. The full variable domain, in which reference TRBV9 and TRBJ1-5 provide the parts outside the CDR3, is DSGVTQTPKHLITATGQRVTLRCSPRSGDLSVYWYQQSLDQGLQFLIQYYNGEERAKGNILERFSAQQFPDLHSELNLSSLELGDSALYFCASSPGTAQQPQHFGDGTRLSIL.